This record covers a single T cell receptor (beta chain). Its antigen is unidentified. PCR primers comprised 60 Vbeta and 13 Jbeta primers. Using immunoSEQ multiplex PCR, the repertoire was profiled, and TCRdb retains in-frame clones only, with some absent. The sample contains 150,000 to 200,000 clones, roughly four fifths of which appear only once. This record belongs to a study of cytomegalovirus exposure and HLA in healthy donors. The study's findings and limits: The study designated roughly 150 TCR beta chains cytomegalovirus-associated.

Germline CDR1 and CDR2: MRHNA and SNTAGT. The length of the CDR3 is 14 residues. The V gene lost 4 bases and the J gene lost 5 bases, with 11 bases spanning the gap. The source material was PBMCs. This chain uses TRBV6-4 with TRBJ2-2, with D tentatively TRBD1 (6 bases). The source of this sequence is a man younger than 35 in good health and CMV-seronegative. The CDR3: CASSVTGQTGELFF. The CDR3 DNA sequence: TGTGCCAGCAGTGTGACAGGCCAGACCGGGGAGCTGTTTTTT.